Below are 17 T cell receptor beta chains sequenced from a single sample in a study of T cell repertoires in cytomegalovirus infection. TCRdb re-called the reads with MiXCR, one entry per CDR3 protein. The data show around 260,000 distinct CDR3 sequences, 9.1% seen once. The specimen sequenced was PBMCs. The receptors come from a human donor in good health (CMV status not recorded). Some clones in this sample may be carry-over from other donors' samples.

This clonotype was seen at least ten times. This chain links TRBV19 with TRBJ1-5; no clear D gene. There are 15 residues in the CDR3. Germline V gene data show CDR1 as LNHDA and CDR2 as SQIVND (reference sequence). The V end lost 5 bases, the J end lost 2 bases, and 13 bases lay between the germline ends. The CDR3 loop is CASSPGWTGNQPQHF. The CDR3 DNA is TGTGCCAGTAGTCCTGGATGGACGGGCAATCAGCCCCAGCATTTT.

This chain connects TRBV2 to TRBJ2-1; D may be TRBD2 (6 bases). The CDR3 consists of 15 residues. Trimming removed 3 bases at V and 1 base at J, with 10 bases between. Germline V gene data show CDR1 as SNHLY and CDR2 as FYNNEI. The CDR3 loop is CASSDWAGSYNEQFF. The DNA of the CDR3 is TGTGCCAGCAGTGATTGGGCGGGGTCCTACAATGAGCAGTTCTTC.

This chain joins TRBV7-8 and TRBJ1-1; D is uncertain. Per the germline V gene, CDR1 is SGHVS and CDR2 is FQNEAQ. V was cut by 5 bases and J by 7 bases, with 14 bases left in between. The CDR3 totals 13 residues. The CDR3 protein is CASSPTFEGEAFF. CDR3 nucleotide sequence: TGTGCCAGCAGCCCTACTTTCGAGGGTGAAGCTTTCTTT.

This sequence joins TRBV7-8 and TRBJ2-7; D gene ambiguous. CDR3 length: 12 amino acids. Germline V gene lookup returns CDR1 SGHVS and CDR2 FQNEAQ. Trimming shortened V by 4 bases and J by 1 base, and 5 bases separated the two germline ends. CDR3 in amino acids: CASSWESYEQYF. In DNA, the CDR3 is TGTGCCAGCAGCTGGGAATCCTACGAGCAGTACTTC.

This clonotype was observed at least ten times. The chain has TRBV7-8 and TRBJ1-2; TRBD1 matches 7 bases. This CDR3 is built from 17 residues. Trimming cost V 1 base and J 4 bases; bases outside gene matches: 12. Per germline, CDR1 SGHVS and CDR2 FQNEAQ. This CDR3 reads CASSLERGQGDGYGYTF. The CDR3 coding sequence is TGTGCCAGCAGCTTAGAGCGCGGGCAGGGGGATGGCTATGGCTACACCTTC.

This clonotype has ten or more counts. V gene TRBV7-2 combines with J gene TRBJ2-3, with 13 nucleotides matching TRBD2. Germline V gives CDR1 SGHTA, CDR2 FQGNSA. This CDR3 has 20 residues. Losses at the gene ends were 3 bases for V and 3 bases for J; bases not matched to a gene: 15. The CDR3 here is CASSFRTTSGGNLRTDTQYF. CDR3 DNA: TGTGCCAGCAGCTTTAGAACGACTAGCGGGGGGAATTTGAGGACAGATACGCAGTATTTT.

This clonotype has ten or more counts. J is TRBJ2-7 and V is TRBV28, with a possible D match to TRBD1 (7 bases). Germline assignment: CDR1 MDHEN and CDR2 SYDVKM. The CDR3 has 14 amino acids. V was cut by 3 bases and J by 7 bases, with 16 bases left in between. CDR3 region: CASSFPGGGQEQYF. The CDR3 DNA follows: TGTGCCAGCAGTTTTCCAGGGGGAGGTCAGGAGCAGTACTTC.

This clonotype has at least ten counts. The rearrangement links TRBV7-4 to TRBJ1-1, with TRBD1 matching 8 bases. V dropped 4 bases and J dropped 1; count of bases not matched to a gene: 2. The germline CDR1 and CDR2 sequences are SGHVT and SQSDAQ. This CDR3 comprises 14 residues. The chain's CDR3 is CASSSGGWNTEAFF. In DNA form, the CDR3 reads TGTGCCAGCAGCTCAGGGGGCTGGAACACTGAAGCTTTCTTT.

The chain recombines TRBV6-1 with TRBJ2-5; no clear D gene. The length of the CDR3 is 13 residues. The ends were cut back, 0 bases at V and 8 bases at J, with 10 bases in the middle. From germline, CDR1 is MNHNS and CDR2 SASEGT. CDR3 bases: TGTGCCAGCAGTGAAGCTCGGCTCTCAACCCAGTACTTC. Its protein product is CASSEARLSTQYF.

This clonotype was found many times. This chain links TRBV7-2 with TRBJ1-4; D is unresolved. The CDR3 length is 13 residues. Trimming removed 0 bases at V and 6 bases at J, with 5 bases between. CDR1 and CDR2 (germline): SGHTA, FQGNSA. The CDR3 DNA reads as TGTGCCAGCAGCTTAGCGAGGGATGAAAAACTGTTTTTT. Translating it yields CASSLARDEKLFF.

This clonotype was recorded a few times. The genes are TRBV4-3 and TRBJ1-2; no clear D gene. Between the trimmed V and J ends, which lost 4 bases and 0 bases, there was a span of 12 bases. Looked up from germline, CDR1 is LGHNA and CDR2 is YSLEER. The CDR3 length is 15 residues. The CDR3 bases are TGCGCCAGCAGCCCCGAGAGGATCGCTAACTATGGCTACACCTTC. Amino acid sequence: CASSPERIANYGYTF.

This clonotype was picked up many times. This chain links TRBV6-2 or TRBV6-3 with TRBJ2-7, with D uncertain. The CDR3 loop spans 15 amino acids. Trimming left V 7 bases short and J 6 bases short, with 22 bases between. From germline, CDR1 is MNHEY and CDR2 SVGEGT. This CDR3 reads CASTKVSGYRLEQYF. The DNA for the CDR3 is TGTGCCAGCACCAAGGTCTCAGGCTACCGGCTCGAGCAGTACTTC.

This clonotype was seen repeatedly, ten times or more. The genes are TRBV7-2 and TRBJ2-1; D is ambiguous. Trimming stripped 0 bases from V and 8 bases from J, with 14 bases between. The CDR3 runs 15 residues. Germline-derived CDR1 and CDR2 are SGHTA and FQGNSA. The CDR3 sequence is CASSLAVGSLDEQFF. Here the CDR3 DNA reads TGTGCCAGCAGCTTAGCAGTAGGCAGTCTCGATGAGCAGTTCTTC.

This clonotype was picked up many times. This chain links TRBV30 with TRBJ2-1, with a possible D match to TRBD2 (5 bases). The V end lost 0 bases, the J end lost 13 bases, and 13 bases lay between the germline ends. The CDR3 has 12 amino acids. The V gene's germline CDR1 is GTSNPN and CDR2 SVGIG (reference sequence). CDR3 bases: TGTGCCTGGAGTGTACTAGACCGGAGACAGTTCTTC. It translates to CAWSVLDRRQFF. Supplemented by reference TRBV30 and TRBJ2-1, the full variable domain reads SQTIHQWPATLVQPVGSPLSLECTVEGTSNPNLYWYRQAAGRGLQLLFYSVGIGQISSEVPQNLSASRPQDRQFILSSKKLLLSDSGFYLCAWSVLDRRQFFGPGTRLTVL.

This clonotype was picked up many times. The gene calls are TRBV19 and TRBJ2-3; the match to TRBD2 covers 7 bases. The junction had 12 bases not matched to a gene; V was cut back by 0 bases and J by 6 bases. Germline V gives CDR1 LNHDA, CDR2 SQIVND (reference sequence). This CDR3 region has 17 residues. The CDR3: CASSIDLGARAGDTQYF. Here the CDR3 DNA reads TGTGCCAGTAGTATAGATCTTGGAGCGCGAGCGGGGGATACGCAGTATTTT.

This chain uses TRBV5-5 with TRBJ2-5; D not certain. V was shortened by 0 bases and J by 8 bases, with 8 bases between the two germline ends. Germline V gives CDR1 SGHKS, CDR2 YYEKEE (reference sequence). The CDR3 sequence is 12 residues long. CDR3 sequence (DNA): TGTGCCAGCAGCTTGGACCAAGGAACCCAGTACTTC. Amino acids: CASSLDQGTQYF.

The V and J genes are TRBV18 and TRBJ1-1, with D possibly matching TRBD1 (6 bases). Trimming removed 3 bases from V and 1 base from J, with 12 bases in between. Per the germline V gene, CDR1 is KGHSH and CDR2 is LQKENI. The CDR3 sequence is 15 residues long. The CDR3 region is CASSPRDIPNTEAFF. The CDR3 coding sequence is TGTGCCAGCTCACCCCGGGACATTCCGAACACTGAAGCTTTCTTT.